The next 19 T cell receptor beta chains were all read from a single sample in a study of T cell repertoires in cytomegalovirus infection. Each CDR3 protein is one row after TCRdb ran MiXCR on the reads. The sample holds around 200,000 distinct CDR3 sequences, about a sixth seen once. The source material was CD8+ T cells from PBMCs. The receptors stem from a human donor in good health (CMV status not recorded). Some clones in this sample may be carry-over from other donors' samples.

This clonotype was observed a handful of times. V is TRBV7-9 and J is TRBJ1-1; D is uncertain. CDR1 and CDR2 (germline): SEHNR, FQNEAQ (reference sequence). Trimming left V 4 bases short and J 6 bases short, with 6 bases between. CDR3 size: 11 residues. CDR3 sequence reads: CASSSRPEAFF. The CDR3 nucleotides read TGTGCCAGCAGCTCCCGACCTGAAGCTTTCTTT.

V is TRBV13 and J is TRBJ2-3; TRBD2 matches at 10 bases. This CDR3 spans 18 amino acids. Germline loops: CDR1 PRHDT, CDR2 FYEKMQ (reference sequence). Trimming removed 3 bases from V and 2 bases from J; junction bases left unmatched: 11. CDR3 nucleotides: TGTGCCAGCAGCTTGACCCCTAGCGGGGGTAGTATCACAGATACGCAGTATTTT. Translated: CASSLTPSGGSITDTQYF.

This clonotype has a handful of counts. The chain is built from TRBV12-3 or TRBV12-4 and TRBJ2-4; 7 nucleotides align to TRBD2. CDR3 size: 14 residues. The V and J ends lost 4 bases and 4 bases, in that order; junction bases with no gene match: 4. DNA for the CDR3: TGTGCCAGCAGTTCTCTGGGGGGGAAAAACATTCAGTACTTC. This sequence encodes CASSSLGGKNIQYF.

There are a few counts of this clonotype. CDR3 region: CASTSGDWTNEKLFF. The DNA for the CDR3 is TGTGCCAGTACCTCCGGGGATTGGACTAATGAAAAACTGTTTTTT. This sequence joins TRBV19 and TRBJ1-4, with D unresolved. The CDR3 consists of 15 residues. Trimming removed 7 bases from V and 2 bases from J, with 14 bases in between. Germline CDR1 is LNHDA and CDR2 is SQIVND (reference sequence).

This clonotype was recorded a few times. This chain links TRBV7-9 with TRBJ2-2, with 11 bases fitting TRBD2. CDR1 and CDR2 (germline): SEHNR, FQNEAQ (reference sequence). The CDR3 consists of 17 residues. The V gene end was trimmed by 3 bases and the J gene end by 2 bases; junction bases not matched to a gene: 5. This chain's CDR3 is CASSFRLAGPNTGELFF. The DNA of the CDR3 is TGTGCCAGCAGCTTCCGACTAGCGGGGCCTAACACCGGGGAGCTGTTTTTT.

The CDR3 sequence: CASSHGAGAGEQYF. CDR3 coding DNA: TGCGCCAGCAGCCATGGGGCAGGGGCTGGCGAGCAGTACTTC. The rearrangement joins TRBV4-3 to TRBJ2-7, with a tentative D call TRBD1 (6 bases). From germline, CDR1 is LGHNA and CDR2 YSLEER. V was pared by 3 bases and J by 6 bases, with 15 bases between. The CDR3 is made up of 14 amino acids.

The V call is TRBV28, the J call TRBJ2-3; D may be TRBD1 (6 bases). Germline V gene sequence: CDR1 MDHEN, CDR2 SYDVKM. The CDR3 sequence is 18 residues long. V was clipped by 6 bases and J by 4 bases, with 26 bases between them. CDR3 bases: TGTGCCAGCAGGTCTGTAGGTGGGACATACTTGAGGGCAGATACGCAGTATTTT. It codes for CASRSVGGTYLRADTQYF.

This chain uses TRBV12-3 or TRBV12-4 with TRBJ1-2; weak D call: TRBD1 (6 bases). V was trimmed by 6 bases and J by 4 bases, leaving 15 bases between them. The CDR3 contains 14 residues. CDR3 loop: CASRSFRGPYGYTF. The CDR3 DNA follows: TGTGCCAGCAGATCTTTCAGGGGCCCCTATGGCTACACCTTC.

This clonotype has only one observation. CDR3 region: CASSPSSFQETQYF. In DNA form, the CDR3 reads TGTGCCAGCAGCCCTTCGAGCTTCCAAGAGACCCAGTACTTC. V usage is TRBV6-2 or TRBV6-3 and J usage is TRBJ2-5; D remains unclear. The V and J ends lost 6 bases and 1 base respectively, with 12 bases between them. CDR1 MNHEY and CDR2 SVGEGT come from the germline V gene. This CDR3 spans 14 amino acids.

This clonotype appeared a few times. CDR3: CSVVGLVGNDPLNEQFF. In DNA form, the CDR3 reads TGCAGCGTTGTAGGCCTCGTTGGAAACGACCCACTCAATGAGCAGTTCTTC. This chain uses TRBV29-1 with TRBJ2-1; D remains unclear. Trimming cost V 4 bases and J 6 bases, with 25 bases left between them. Germline CDR1 reads SQVTM; CDR2 reads ANQGSEA. There are 17 residues in the CDR3.

This clonotype was observed a handful of times. The CDR3 here is CASSLRTMNTEAFF. The CDR3 DNA reads TGTGCCAGCAGTTTAAGGACAATGAACACTGAAGCTTTCTTT. This chain links TRBV12-3 or TRBV12-4 with TRBJ1-1; TRBD1 might be the D (5 bases). V shed 2 bases and J shed 0 bases, with 7 bases lying between them. This CDR3 spans 14 amino acids.

This clonotype appeared a few times. V and J are TRBV28 and TRBJ2-1; D tentatively fits TRBD1 or TRBD2 (5 bases each). This CDR3 has 15 residues. V was pared by 3 bases and J by 2 bases, with 11 bases between. Germline lookup yields CDR1 MDHEN and CDR2 SYDVKM. The CDR3 spells CASSFPGTAYNEQFF. CDR3 nucleotides: TGTGCCAGCAGTTTCCCCGGGACGGCCTACAATGAGCAGTTCTTC. Full variable domain (remainder filled in from reference TRBV28 and TRBJ2-1): DVKVTQSSRYLVKRTGEKVFLECVQDMDHENMFWYRQDPGLGLRLIYFSYDVKMKEKGDIPEGYSVSREKKERFSLILESASTNQTSMYLCASSFPGTAYNEQFFGPGTRLTVL.

V is TRBV4-1 and J is TRBJ2-1, with 8 nucleotides matching TRBD1. CDR1 and CDR2 from the germline V gene are MGHRA and YSYEKL. This CDR3 spans 15 amino acids. The J segment lost 7 bases and the V segment lost 3 bases, leaving 8 bases of the junction unmatched. CDR3 DNA sequence: TGCGCCAGCAGCCATGGGACAGGCGGTAGGAATGAGCAGTTCTTC. Translating it yields CASSHGTGGRNEQFF.

This clonotype was found many times. The rearrangement links TRBV28 to TRBJ2-3; 11 bases are shared with TRBD1. Germline V CDR1 and CDR2: MDHEN, SYDVKM. CDR3 length: 14 amino acids. The J segment lost 5 bases and the V segment lost 6 bases, leaving 4 bases of the junction unmatched. The CDR3: CASSWTGGGDTQYF. As DNA, the CDR3 is TGTGCCAGCAGCTGGACAGGGGGCGGAGATACGCAGTATTTT.

In its sample, this clonotype was seen a few times. V usage is TRBV5-6 and J usage is TRBJ2-2; TRBD1 might be the D (5 bases). Germline V gene sequence: CDR1 SGHDT, CDR2 YYEEEE. The CDR3 extends over 18 amino acids. V lost 1 base to trimming and J lost 0 bases, with 16 bases between them. CDR3 region: CASSLYSMWTSNTGELFF. CDR3 nucleotide sequence: TGTGCCAGCAGCTTGTATTCCATGTGGACATCGAACACCGGGGAGCTGTTTTTT.

The table lists this clonotype with a few counts. This rearrangement joins TRBV10-3 to TRBJ2-1, with TRBD1 matching over 8 bases. Trimming cost V 3 bases and J 5 bases; bases outside gene matches: 3. From germline, CDR1 is ENHRY and CDR2 SYGVKD. The CDR3 runs to 14 residues. The CDR3 sequence: CAISEGQGNNEQFF. The CDR3 nucleotides are TGTGCCATCAGTGAAGGACAGGGAAACAATGAGCAGTTCTTC.

The chain joins TRBV5-4 to TRBJ2-5, with TRBD2 identical over 8 bases. Germline V lookup: CDR1 SGHNT, CDR2 YYREEE (reference sequence). This CDR3 has 14 amino acids. With V trimmed by 5 bases and J by 5 bases, 8 bases remained unmatched. The CDR3 reads CASSSGGLEETQYF. In DNA, the CDR3 is TGTGCCAGCAGTTCCGGGGGACTAGAGGAGACCCAGTACTTC.

The chain combines TRBV5-1 with TRBJ2-1; no reliable D call. This CDR3 contains 15 residues. Per germline, CDR1 SGHRS and CDR2 YFSETQ. V lost 0 bases to trimming and J lost 2 bases, with 9 bases between them. CDR3 bases: TGCGCCAGCAGCTTGGACCTAGGGACCTACAATGAGCAGTTCTTC. Translation: CASSLDLGTYNEQFF.

J is TRBJ2-1 and V is TRBV6-5, with unresolved D. The V gene's germline CDR1 is MNHEY and CDR2 SVGAGI. Trimming removed 2 bases at V and 0 bases at J, with 8 bases between. This CDR3 region has 15 residues. The CDR3: CASSYGSISYNEQFF. CDR3 DNA sequence: TGTGCCAGCAGTTACGGCTCGATCTCCTACAATGAGCAGTTCTTC.